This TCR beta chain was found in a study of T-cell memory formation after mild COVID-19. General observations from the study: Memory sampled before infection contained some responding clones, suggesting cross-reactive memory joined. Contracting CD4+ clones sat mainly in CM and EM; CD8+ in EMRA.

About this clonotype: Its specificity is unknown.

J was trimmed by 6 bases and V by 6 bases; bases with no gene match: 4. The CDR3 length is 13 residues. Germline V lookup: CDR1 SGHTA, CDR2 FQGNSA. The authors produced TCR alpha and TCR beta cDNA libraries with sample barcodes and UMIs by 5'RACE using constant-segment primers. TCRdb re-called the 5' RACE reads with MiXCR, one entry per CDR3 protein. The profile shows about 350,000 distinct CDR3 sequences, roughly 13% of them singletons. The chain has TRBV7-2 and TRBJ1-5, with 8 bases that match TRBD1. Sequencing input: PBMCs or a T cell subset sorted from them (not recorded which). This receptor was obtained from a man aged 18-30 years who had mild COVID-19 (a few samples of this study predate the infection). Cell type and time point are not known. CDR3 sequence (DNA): TGTGCCAGCAGTGAACAGGGGGGTCAGCCCCAGCATTTT. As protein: CASSEQGGQPQHF.